The clone carrying this T cell receptor (beta chain) was found a few times. The length of the CDR3 is 15 residues. V lost 4 bases and J lost 0, with 10 bases in between. Germline CDR1 and CDR2: LNHNV and YYDKDF (reference sequence). The data were taken from a study of CD8 T cells in ankylosing spondylitis. TCRdb recomputed calls from the 5' RACE reads with MiXCR, one row per CDR3 protein. This table holds a few hundred thousand distinct CDR3 sequences, over 15% found once. The specimen sequenced was blood, either unsorted or a sorted T cell fraction (not recorded which). The sequence was obtained from a male donor with ankylosing spondylitis or in good health (not recorded which). The genes are TRBV15 and TRBJ2-1; D is ambiguous. The CDR3 DNA reads TGTGCCACCAGCACATCTAGGAGCTCCTACAATGAGCAGTTCTTC. Translation: CATSTSRSSYNEQFF.